This TCR beta chain was obtained from a study of human T cells and chemical hapten exposure. Time point: pre-sensitization, week 0. Treatment: therapeutic diphenylcyclopropenone sensitization with weekly scalp DPC. TCRdb processed the RACE reads anew with MiXCR; each CDR3 protein has one entry. The sample lists roughly 110,000 distinct CDR3 sequences, around 12% occurring once. In germline, CDR1 is SGHVS, CDR2 FQNEAQ. The V and J ends lost 3 bases and 1 base respectively, with 10 bases between them. The CDR3 runs to 14 residues. The rearrangement joins TRBV7-8 to TRBJ2-7; maybe TRBD1 (6 bases). This clonotype was obtained from a woman aged 50 to 60 with alopecia areata. Some clones in this sample may be carry-over from other donors' samples. Sequenced here: whole blood, sampled in connection with sensitization to the hapten diphenylcyclopropenone (DPC). The CDR3 protein is CASSFMGQSYEQYF. The CDR3 nucleotides are TGTGCCAGCAGCTTCATGGGACAATCCTACGAGCAGTACTTC.